This TCR beta chain is from a study of T cell responses to AZD1222 COVID-19 vaccine. Whole-study results and caveats: Mapped onto spike, vaccine-associated CD4 TCRs spanned it and were dominant at 160-218 and 743-854. Mostly white British, mostly female donors; authors suggested clonal diversity may be underestimated. Among AZD1222 vaccinees, only 5 to 7 were seropositive at baseline.

With respect to this clone: The antigen is undetermined.

Data came from immunoSEQ multiplex PCR; TCRdb stores just in-frame clones and leaves some out. The sample consists of 70,000 or so clones, around 83% of them appearing once. CDR1 and CDR2 (germline): LGHDT, YNNKEL (reference sequence). V dropped 4 bases and J dropped 3 bases, with 10 bases sitting between them. The CDR3 has 13 residues. Sample: peripheral blood, taken on day 0 of AZD1222 vaccination. The chain couples TRBV3-1 (or the pseudogene TRBV3-2) to TRBJ2-7, with a tentative D call TRBD1 (6 bases). The source of this sequence is an adult in good health. The CDR3 region is CASSPRDNYEQYF. CDR3 in DNA: TGTGCCAGCAGCCCCCGGGACAACTACGAGCAGTACTTC.